A single sample is the source of the 26 T cell receptor beta chains below, sequenced in a study of cytotoxic CD8 clonotypes in ibrutinib-treated CLL. The table came from immunoSEQ multiplex PCR; TCRdb's copy has only in-frame clones and leaves some out. The profile shows 150,000 to 200,000 clones, roughly 88% of them singletons. Sequenced here: PBMCs, sampled at disease progression, from a patient treated with ibrutinib. Receptors originate from a human donor with chronic lymphocytic leukemia.

The chain has TRBV11-3 and TRBJ1-1; no clear D gene. The V end was cut by 5 bases, the J end by 2 bases, with 15 bases between. The CDR3 length is 15 residues. Germline-derived CDR1 and CDR2 are SGHNT and YENEEA. CDR3 in amino acids: CASSSQRKVNTEAFF. The CDR3 coding sequence is TGTGCCAGCAGCAGCCAACGTAAGGTTAACACTGAAGCTTTCTTT. Full variable domain (rest looked up from reference TRBV11-3 and TRBJ1-1): EAGVVQSPRYKIIEKKQPVAFWCNPISGHNTLYWYLQNLGQGPELLIRYENEEAVDDSQLPKDRFSAERLKGVDSTLKIQPAELGDSAVYLCASSSQRKVNTEAFFGQGTRLTVV.

This sequence joins TRBV27 and TRBJ2-1; D is ambiguous. The germline V gene has CDR1 MNHEY and CDR2 SMNVEV (reference sequence). The CDR3 consists of 15 residues. The germline V and J ends were trimmed by 3 bases and 0 bases, with 9 bases remaining between them. The CDR3 DNA is TGTGCCAGCAGTTTTACGATGAGCTCCTACAATGAGCAGTTCTTC. This encodes CASSFTMSSYNEQFF.

This clone appeared once. V gene TRBV25-1 combines with J gene TRBJ2-5, with 7 bases matching TRBD1. CDR1 and CDR2 (germline): MGHDK, SYGVNS. There are 17 residues in the CDR3. J gave up 5 bases and V 6 bases, and 18 bases lay outside the gene matches. The CDR3 DNA follows: TGTGCCAGCAGCCCTAACCCCGGGACAGAAAGCAGGGAGACCCAGTACTTC. Translated, it gives CASSPNPGTESRETQYF.

The genes are TRBV10-3 and TRBJ2-2; D perhaps matches TRBD1 (6 bases). Germline assignment: CDR1 ENHRY and CDR2 SYGVKD. CDR3 size: 14 residues. The V gene lost 2 bases and the J gene lost 6 bases, with 10 bases spanning the gap. CDR3 region: CAISERGISGELFF. For the CDR3, the DNA is TGTGCCATCAGTGAGAGGGGGATATCCGGGGAGCTGTTTTTT.

The chain joins TRBV2 to TRBJ2-1, with D tentatively TRBD2 (7 bases). In germline, CDR1 is SNHLY, CDR2 FYNNEI. This CDR3 contains 15 residues. Trimming stripped 2 bases from V and 9 bases from J, with 17 bases between. The CDR3 here is CASSERGRGEVEQFF. Here the CDR3 DNA reads TGTGCCAGCAGTGAAAGGGGGAGGGGTGAAGTTGAGCAGTTCTTC.

This chain links TRBV10-1 with TRBJ2-3; no clear D. Germline CDR1 is WNHNN and CDR2 is SYGVQD (reference sequence). The length of the CDR3 is 15 residues. Deletions cut 3 bases from V and 0 bases from J, with 10 bases between. CDR3 DNA: TGCGCCAGCAGTGATTTTAAGGGTAGCACAGATACGCAGTATTTT. Translated: CASSDFKGSTDTQYF.

This chain uses TRBV5-1 with TRBJ2-7; tentatively, D is TRBD1 or TRBD2 (5 bases each). This CDR3 region has 14 residues. CDR1 is SGHRS and CDR2 is YFSETQ in the germline V gene. V lost 1 base, J lost 4 bases, and 12 bases lay in between. CDR3 region: CASSLRDQTYEQYF. CDR3 DNA sequence: TGCGCCAGCAGCTTGAGGGACCAGACTTACGAGCAGTACTTC.

Comments on this clone: Compared with germline, one end of the junction differs, possibly owing to a read error. The chain uses TRBV28 and TRBJ1-2; no reliable D call. This CDR3 contains 14 residues. Germline values: CDR1 MDHEN, CDR2 SYDVKM. CDR3 residues: CASTPFGLAVGPDF. For the CDR3, the DNA is TGTGCCAGCACCCCCTTTGGGCTGGCGGTGGGCCCAGACTTC.

The chain couples TRBV2 to TRBJ1-1, with D uncertain. Trimming shortened V by 4 bases and J by 2 bases, and 8 bases separated the two germline ends. CDR1 is SNHLY and CDR2 is FYNNEI in the germline V gene. This CDR3 has 13 residues. The CDR3 here is CASSVKGNTEAFF. The DNA of the CDR3 is TGTGCCAGCAGTGTTAAGGGTAACACTGAAGCTTTCTTT.

J is TRBJ1-4 and V is TRBV5-6; no clear D gene. Trimming shortened V by 0 bases and J by 5 bases, and 5 bases separated the two germline ends. The CDR3 is 13 amino acids. Germline assignment: CDR1 SGHDT and CDR2 YYEEEE. DNA of the CDR3: TGTGCCAGCAGCTTGGCGGGGAATGAAAAACTGTTTTTT. Residues: CASSLAGNEKLFF.

The chain links TRBV5-4 to TRBJ2-3; possibly TRBD1 or TRBD2 for D (5 bases each). The CDR3 covers 16 residues. Trimming removed 4 bases at V and 5 bases at J, with 20 bases between. Germline V gene lookup returns CDR1 SGHNT and CDR2 YYREEE (reference sequence). The CDR3 region has the DNA TGTGCCAGCAGCCTCGGGTCGGGGCCCGGTCGAGATACGCAGTATTTT. It codes for CASSLGSGPGRDTQYF.

This clone occurred once. The chain employs TRBV6-1 and TRBJ2-5; unclear D gene. The CDR3 length is 13 residues. Germline CDR1 MNHNS, CDR2 SASEGT. Trimming took 3 bases from V and 0 from J, leaving 5 bases between them. The CDR3 loop is CASSEAHQETQYF. The CDR3 DNA reads TGTGCCAGCAGTGAGGCCCACCAAGAGACCCAGTACTTC.

The chain has TRBV29-1 and TRBJ1-3, with TRBD1 matching over 7 bases. Trimming removed 0 bases from V and 3 bases from J; junction bases left unmatched: 8. Germline V lookup: CDR1 SQVTM, CDR2 ANQGSEA. The CDR3 covers 16 residues. The CDR3 DNA sequence: TGCAGCGTTGAAGATGGGCAGACAGGGCTTGGAAACACCATATATTTT. It specifies CSVEDGQTGLGNTIYF.

The rearrangement joins TRBV12-5 to TRBJ1-5; 7 nucleotides align to TRBD1. This CDR3 has 15 residues. From germline, CDR1 is LGHNT and CDR2 FRNRAP. J lost 6 bases, V lost 1 base, and 6 bases had no gene match. This chain's CDR3 is CASGLGQGSVQPQHF. DNA for the CDR3: TGTGCTAGTGGTTTGGGACAGGGTAGTGTTCAGCCCCAGCATTTT.

CDR3 sequence (DNA): TGTGCCTGGGCCAAGGACAGGGGGCTCACAGATACGCAGTATTTT. Protein product: CAWAKDRGLTDTQYF. The J gene is TRBJ2-3, the V gene TRBV30; 11 bases align to TRBD1. CDR1 is GTSNPN, CDR2 SVGIG, per germline (reference sequence). J lost 2 bases, V lost 5 bases, and 6 bases had no gene match. This CDR3 contains 15 residues.

This clone was seen a single time. This chain joins TRBV18 and TRBJ1-1; D gene unclear. V lost 6 bases, J lost 2 bases, and 10 bases lay in between. Germline-derived CDR1 and CDR2 are KGHSH and LQKENI. This CDR3 contains 13 residues. The CDR3 loop reads CASSISDNTEAFF. Here the CDR3 DNA reads TGTGCCAGCTCCATCTCGGATAACACTGAAGCTTTCTTT.

The chain combines TRBV5-4 with TRBJ2-1; 12 nucleotides agree with TRBD2. The V segment lost 4 bases and the J segment 0 bases; nucleotides outside the gene matches: 2. The germline CDR1 and CDR2 sequences are SGHNT and YYREEE (reference sequence). The CDR3 is made up of 16 amino acids. The CDR3 coding sequence is TGTGCCAGCAGCGGGGGACTAGCGGGCTCCTACAATGAGCAGTTCTTC. This sequence encodes CASSGGLAGSYNEQFF. Together with reference TRBV5-4 and TRBJ2-1, the CDR3 gives the full variable domain: ETGVTQSPTHLIKTRGQQVTLRCSSQSGHNTVSWYQQALGQGPQFIFQYYREEENGRGNFPPRFSGLQFPNYSSELNVNALELDDSALYLCASSGGLAGSYNEQFFGPGTRLTVL.

J is TRBJ2-1 and V is TRBV9, with D perhaps matching TRBD1 (5 bases). The CDR3 has 15 residues. Per the germline V gene, CDR1 is SGDLS and CDR2 is YYNGEE. V was shortened by 0 bases and J by 9 bases, with 16 bases between the two germline ends. The CDR3 DNA sequence: TGTGCCAGCAGCGTAGTGTCAGCAGGGTTTGGTGAGCAGTTCTTC. As protein: CASSVVSAGFGEQFF. The complete variable domain, with remaining parts taken from reference TRBV9 and TRBJ2-1, reads DSGVTQTPKHLITATGQRVTLRCSPRSGDLSVYWYQQSLDQGLQFLIQYYNGEERAKGNILERFSAQQFPDLHSELNLSSLELGDSALYFCASSVVSAGFGEQFFGPGTRLTVL.

The chain carries TRBV9 and TRBJ2-3; 12 bases fit TRBD2. CDR3 length: 17 amino acids. V lost 4 bases and J lost 1; bases outside the gene matches: 7. Germline-derived CDR1 and CDR2 are SGDLS and YYNGEE. The CDR3 here is CASSPRTSGIGTDTQYF. CDR3 sequence (DNA): TGTGCCAGCAGCCCGCGGACTAGCGGGATTGGCACAGATACGCAGTATTTT.

The CDR3 sequence is CASSPQTGGYGYTF. In nucleotides, the CDR3 is TGTGCCAGTAGTCCCCAAACAGGGGGTTATGGCTACACCTTC. V usage is TRBV19 and J usage is TRBJ1-2; 8 bases agree with TRBD1. The CDR3 runs 14 residues. Germline CDR1 reads LNHDA; CDR2 reads SQIVND (reference sequence). The V and J ends lost 5 bases and 5 bases, in that order; junction bases with no gene match: 7.

The chain uses TRBV30 and TRBJ2-1, with TRBD2 identical over 12 bases. J gave up 7 bases and V 1 base, and 5 bases lay outside the gene matches. The CDR3 is 15 residues long. Germline V gene data show CDR1 as GTSNPN and CDR2 as SVGIG (reference sequence). CDR3 coding DNA: TGTGCCTGGAGTGCGCGACTAGCGGGAGTAAATGAGCAGTTCTTC. It translates to CAWSARLAGVNEQFF. Based on the CDR3 plus reference TRBV30 and TRBJ2-1, the full variable domain is SQTIHQWPATLVQPVGSPLSLECTVEGTSNPNLYWYRQAAGRGLQLLFYSVGIGQISSEVPQNLSASRPQDRQFILSSKKLLLSDSGFYLCAWSARLAGVNEQFFGPGTRLTVL.

The rearrangement joins TRBV18 to TRBJ1-5; D gene ambiguous. Germline-derived CDR1 and CDR2 are KGHSH and LQKENI. V lost 3 bases and J 4 bases, leaving 13 bases between the germline ends. The CDR3 is made up of 15 amino acids. The CDR3 nucleotides read TGTGCCAGCTCACCGTGGAGGGAGAAAAATCAGCCCCAGCATTTT. This gives the protein CASSPWREKNQPQHF.

V is TRBV7-9 and J is TRBJ1-2; TRBD1 aligns across 10 bases. Losses at the gene ends were 5 bases for V and 8 bases for J; bases not matched to a gene: 11. CDR3 length equals 15 residues. Germline CDR1 is SEHNR and CDR2 is FQNEAQ (reference sequence). Here the CDR3 reads CASSREAGTGVGYTF. The DNA of the CDR3 is TGTGCCAGCAGCCGTGAAGCCGGGACAGGGGTCGGCTACACCTTC.

V gene TRBV9 combines with J gene TRBJ1-1; the D is unclear. V lost 0 bases, J lost 6 bases, and 15 bases lay in between. The CDR3 is 15 residues long. Germline CDR1 SGDLS, CDR2 YYNGEE. CDR3 bases: TGTGCCAGCAGCGTAGTAAAGGGAATAGTCTCTGAAGCTTTCTTT. Protein: CASSVVKGIVSEAFF.

The chain carries TRBV10-1 and TRBJ2-7; no reliable D call. Per germline, CDR1 WNHNN and CDR2 SYGVQD (reference sequence). Trimming removed 2 bases at V and 3 bases at J, with 14 bases between. This CDR3 has 15 amino acids. The chain's CDR3 is CASSEGSAFVYEQYF. As DNA, the CDR3 is TGCGCCAGCAGTGAGGGGTCAGCCTTTGTCTACGAGCAGTACTTC.

The J gene is TRBJ1-2, the V gene TRBV30; D gene uncertain. The V end lost 2 bases, the J end lost 3 bases, and 13 bases lay between the germline ends. The CDR3 is 14 residues long. Germline V gene data show CDR1 as GTSNPN and CDR2 as SVGIG (reference sequence). CDR3: CAWSKRTVDYGYTF. CDR3 bases: TGTGCCTGGAGTAAACGAACCGTGGACTATGGCTACACCTTC.